These 26 T cell receptor beta chains originate from one sample sequenced in a study of T cells after yellow fever vaccination. TCRdb re-called the 5' RACE reads with MiXCR, one entry per CDR3 protein. The table lists 200,000 to 300,000 distinct CDR3 sequences, over 10% of them singletons. The specimen was CD4+ T cells sorted from PBMCs, collected 45 days after the yellow fever booster vaccination. Every receptor here comes from a man younger than 40 who received the YFV17D yellow fever vaccine.

The chain has TRBV9 and TRBJ2-1, with 15 bases aligning to TRBD2. From germline, CDR1 is SGDLS and CDR2 YYNGEE. This CDR3 region has 18 residues. Trimming removed 3 bases from V and 7 bases from J; junction bases left unmatched: 11. The CDR3: CASSGERVGLAGGNEQFF. The DNA of the CDR3 is TGTGCCAGCAGCGGCGAAAGGGTGGGACTAGCGGGAGGTAATGAGCAGTTCTTC.

The chain carries TRBV12-3 or TRBV12-4 and TRBJ1-5; D is uncertain. This CDR3 is 15 amino acids long. V dropped 3 bases and J dropped 4 bases, with 13 bases sitting between them. Here the CDR3 DNA reads TGTGCCAGCAGTTTGGCAGCCTCGGGGAATCAGCCCCAGCATTTT. As protein: CASSLAASGNQPQHF.

This sequence joins TRBV25-1 and TRBJ2-1; 11 bases align to TRBD2. The CDR3 length is 13 residues. With 2 bases clipped from V and 9 bases from J, the junction kept 0 bases outside the gene matches. Germline V gene data show CDR1 as MGHDK and CDR2 as SYGVNS. The DNA for the CDR3 is TGTGCCAGCAGTGAAGGACTAGCGGGTGAGCAGTTCTTC. It specifies CASSEGLAGEQFF.

V usage is TRBV5-6 and J usage is TRBJ2-3, with 8 bases fitting TRBD1. The CDR3 is made up of 13 amino acids. Germline values: CDR1 SGHDT, CDR2 YYEEEE. V was clipped by 3 bases and J by 5 bases; unmatched bases: 2. The chain's CDR3 is CASSSGGKDTQYF. The CDR3 DNA follows: TGTGCCAGCAGCTCAGGGGGCAAAGATACGCAGTATTTT.

The chain uses TRBV6-1 and TRBJ2-7; D might be TRBD1 (6 bases). The CDR3 is 15 residues long. Germline CDR1 and CDR2: MNHNS and SASEGT. V dropped 5 bases and J dropped 6 bases, with 20 bases sitting between them. The CDR3 is CASSTSGTRMFEQYF. The CDR3 nucleotides read TGTGCCAGCAGTACCTCCGGGACAAGGATGTTCGAGCAGTACTTC.

This clonotype appeared a few times. The CDR3 sequence: CASSTGGTGGFF. The CDR3 DNA follows: TGTGCCAGCAGTACCGGCGGGACAGGGGGTTTCTTC. The chain has TRBV28 and TRBJ2-1; 11 nucleotides align to TRBD1. From germline, CDR1 is MDHEN and CDR2 SYDVKM. The CDR3 runs to 12 residues. The junction had 7 bases not matched to a gene; V was cut back by 5 bases and J by 16 bases.

This clonotype was detected a few times. This chain uses TRBV5-1 with TRBJ2-2; D is unclear. The CDR3 sequence is 13 residues long. The ends were cut back, 4 bases at V and 5 bases at J, with 9 bases in the middle. Germline-derived CDR1 and CDR2 are SGHRS and YFSETQ. Written as DNA, the CDR3 is TGCGCCAGCAGCCAGATCCCAACCGGGGAGCTGTTTTTT. Its translation is CASSQIPTGELFF.

The rearrangement uses TRBV7-8 and TRBJ2-1, with D possibly matching TRBD2 (7 bases). Germline V CDR1 and CDR2: SGHVS, FQNEAQ. This CDR3 has 15 amino acids. The V gene lost 2 bases and the J gene lost 6 bases, with 14 bases spanning the gap. The chain's CDR3 is CASSLRVRGANEQFF. The CDR3 coding sequence is TGTGCCAGCAGCTTAAGGGTTCGGGGGGCCAATGAGCAGTTCTTC. Combining the CDR3 with reference TRBV7-8 and TRBJ2-1 gives the whole variable domain GAGVSQSPRYKVAKRGQDVALRCDPISGHVSLFWYQQALGQGPEFLTYFQNEAQLDKSGLPSDRFFAERPEGSVSTLKIQRTQQEDSAVYLCASSLRVRGANEQFFGPGTRLTVL.

A few counts support this clonotype. This chain's CDR3 is CASNLPGFSYEQYF. The CDR3 DNA sequence: TGTGCCAGCAATTTACCTGGTTTTTCCTACGAGCAGTACTTC. The chain combines TRBV6-5 with TRBJ2-7; D is unclear. Trimming took 7 bases from V and 1 from J, leaving 14 bases between them. Germline CDR1 is MNHEY and CDR2 is SVGAGI. The CDR3 is 14 amino acids.

In its sample, this clonotype was seen a few times. The chain uses TRBV23-1 and TRBJ2-1; 8 bases agree with TRBD1. TRBV23-1 is an ORF for which the function is uncertain. With V trimmed by 2 bases and J by 15 bases, 15 bases remained unmatched. CDR3 length: 15 amino acids. CDR3 nucleotides: TGCGCCAGCAGTCAAACACAGGGGGAATACAATGAGGGGTTCTTC. It encodes CASSQTQGEYNEGFF.

This clonotype was seen more than once but under ten times. This rearrangement joins TRBV7-9 to TRBJ2-1; possibly TRBD2 for D (5 bases). V dropped 3 bases and J dropped 9 bases, with 12 bases sitting between them. The germline V gene encodes CDR1 SEHNR and CDR2 FQNEAQ (reference sequence). The CDR3 is 13 amino acids. In DNA, the CDR3 is TGTGCCAGCAGCTTCCACGGGGTATCTGAGCAGTTCTTC. Protein product: CASSFHGVSEQFF.

This clonotype was detected only a few times. The chain combines TRBV5-6 with TRBJ2-7; a possible D gene is TRBD1 (5 bases). CDR3 length: 13 residues. CDR1 and CDR2 (germline): SGHDT, YYEEEE. V lost 4 bases, J lost 2 bases, and 10 bases lay in between. The CDR3 spells CASSPQVAYEQYF. For the CDR3, the DNA is TGTGCCAGCAGCCCACAGGTTGCCTACGAGCAGTACTTC.

The V and J genes are TRBV5-1 and TRBJ2-2, with D perhaps TRBD1 (6 bases). V was clipped by 4 bases and J by 3 bases, with 13 bases between them. Per germline, CDR1 SGHRS and CDR2 YFSETQ. There are 15 residues in the CDR3. This CDR3 reads CASSPGAGDTGELFF. The CDR3 region has the DNA TGCGCCAGCAGCCCTGGGGCAGGGGACACCGGGGAGCTGTTTTTT. Full variable domain (remainder filled in from reference TRBV5-1 and TRBJ2-2): KAGVTQTPRYLIKTRGQQVTLSCSPISGHRSVSWYQQTPGQGLQFLFEYFSETQRNKGNFPGRFSGRQFSNSRSEMNVSTLELGDSALYLCASSPGAGDTGELFFGEGSRLTVL.

The chain combines TRBV18 with TRBJ2-7, with 12 bases matching TRBD1. There are 15 residues in the CDR3. The germline gives CDR1 KGHSH, CDR2 LQKENI. V dropped 6 bases and J dropped 3; count of bases not matched to a gene: 6. Written as DNA, the CDR3 is TGTGCCAGCTCCGTGGGGACAGGGGGCATCTACGAGCAGTACTTC. As protein: CASSVGTGGIYEQYF.

This clonotype was detected many times. DNA of the CDR3: TGTGCCAGCACCCGGGTTGCGGGAGAGGGTAATGAGCAGTTCTTC. As protein: CASTRVAGEGNEQFF. V and J are TRBV7-9 and TRBJ2-1, with 7 bases matching TRBD2. This CDR3 region has 15 residues. Unmatched junction bases numbered 13, after V lost 7 bases and J lost 7 bases. From germline, CDR1 is SEHNR and CDR2 FQNEAQ (reference sequence).

The rearrangement uses TRBV7-9 and TRBJ1-5, with no clear D. V lost 7 bases and J 5 bases, leaving 9 bases between the germline ends. The CDR3 contains 12 residues. Germline assignment: CDR1 SEHNR and CDR2 FQNEAQ (reference sequence). The CDR3 DNA is TGTGCCAGCACCCGCCAGGATCAGCCCCAGCATTTT. It is translated as CASTRQDQPQHF.

V usage is TRBV27 and J usage is TRBJ1-5, with 12 nucleotides matching TRBD1. Looked up from germline, CDR1 is MNHEY and CDR2 is SMNVEV (reference sequence). The length of the CDR3 is 15 residues. The V and J ends lost 3 bases and 5 bases, in that order; junction bases with no gene match: 2. Here the CDR3 reads CASSFGTGGDQPQHF. The CDR3 DNA reads TGTGCCAGCAGTTTCGGGACAGGGGGCGATCAGCCCCAGCATTTT.

This clonotype was seen many times. V gene TRBV11-2 combines with J gene TRBJ2-7; D is possibly TRBD2 (5 bases). Trimming removed 2 bases from V and 2 bases from J, with 13 bases in between. The length of the CDR3 is 15 residues. Germline-derived CDR1 and CDR2 are SGHAT and FQNNGV. DNA of the CDR3: TGTGCCAGCAGCTTACCCGGGAAAGGTCCCTACGAGCAGTACTTC. This translates into CASSLPGKGPYEQYF. Supplemented by reference TRBV11-2 and TRBJ2-7, the full variable domain reads EAGVAQSPRYKIIEKRQSVAFWCNPISGHATLYWYQQILGQGPKLLIQFQNNGVVDDSQLPKDRFSAERLKGVDSTLKIQPAKLEDSAVYLCASSLPGKGPYEQYFGPGTRLTVT.

In its sample, this clonotype was seen a few times. The rearrangement links TRBV9 to TRBJ2-7; D perhaps matches TRBD2 (6 bases). CDR3 length: 14 residues. CDR1 is SGDLS, CDR2 YYNGEE, per germline. Between the trimmed V and J ends, which lost 4 bases and 5 bases, there was a span of 16 bases. CDR3 protein: CASSHRDLGHEQYF. In nucleotides, the CDR3 is TGTGCCAGCAGCCACCGGGACTTGGGCCACGAGCAGTACTTC.

This clonotype was recorded at least ten times. J is TRBJ2-3 and V is TRBV24-1; 12 positions agree with TRBD2. Trimming at V came to 4 bases and at J to 2 bases, leaving 3 bases not matched to a gene. CDR3 length equals 16 residues. Germline-derived CDR1 and CDR2 are KGHDR and SFDVKD. CDR3 protein: CATSDGLAGNTDTQYF. The CDR3 DNA reads TGTGCCACCAGTGACGGACTAGCGGGAAACACAGATACGCAGTATTTT.

The chain employs TRBV18 and TRBJ2-1, with 11 bases fitting TRBD2. J gave up 4 bases and V 6 bases, and 5 bases lay outside the gene matches. This CDR3 has 15 amino acids. The germline CDR1 and CDR2 sequences are KGHSH and LQKENI. The CDR3 DNA is TGTGCCAGCTCGGAGGGACTAGCGGAGTACAATGAGCAGTTCTTC. Translated, it gives CASSEGLAEYNEQFF. The full variable domain, its missing parts supplied by reference TRBV18 and TRBJ2-1, is NAGVMQNPRHLVRRRGQEARLRCSPMKGHSHVYWYRQLPEEGLKFMVYLQKENIIDESGMPKERFSAEFPKEGPSILRIQQVVRGDSAAYFCASSEGLAEYNEQFFGPGTRLTVL.

The chain links TRBV12-3 or TRBV12-4 to TRBJ2-5; D not certain. The CDR3 runs 13 residues. V shed 5 bases and J shed 5 bases, with 12 bases lying between them. CDR3 sequence (DNA): TGTGCCAGCAGTAAGAAGGTCCGCGAGACCCAGTACTTC. Amino acid sequence: CASSKKVRETQYF.

V usage is TRBV30 and J usage is TRBJ2-2; TRBD2 agrees at 7 bases. Germline CDR1 reads GTSNPN; CDR2 reads SVGIG (reference sequence). CDR3 length: 14 residues. J lost 1 base, V lost 3 bases, and 2 bases had no gene match. The CDR3 DNA follows: TGTGCCTGGAGAGCTAGCGGGAACACCGGGGAGCTGTTTTTT. This sequence encodes CAWRASGNTGELFF.

V gene TRBV11-2 combines with J gene TRBJ2-3, with 7 bases aligning to TRBD2. This CDR3 is built from 15 residues. Unmatched junction bases numbered 7, after V lost 5 bases and J lost 2 bases. The germline V gene encodes CDR1 SGHAT and CDR2 FQNNGV. The CDR3 DNA follows: TGTGCCAGCAGCCCCACCGGGAGGCCCACAGATACGCAGTATTTT. Residues: CASSPTGRPTDTQYF.

This clonotype was recorded at least ten times. An end of the junction does not agree with germline; a read error may underlie this. This chain connects TRBV5-1 to TRBJ2-3; 7 bases line up with TRBD2. The CDR3 totals 14 residues. Germline V gene lookup returns CDR1 SGHRS and CDR2 YFSETQ. CDR3 DNA sequence: TGTGCCAGCAGTTTAAGGGGAGGGACAGATACGCAGTATTTT. Its translation is CASSLRGGTDTQYF.

This clonotype has more than one count but fewer than ten. The chain couples TRBV5-1 to TRBJ2-7; D remains unclear. The CDR3 extends over 14 amino acids. V was clipped by 0 bases and J by 3 bases, with 10 bases between them. Per germline, CDR1 SGHRS and CDR2 YFSETQ. As DNA, the CDR3 is TGCGCCAGCAGCTTGGAGGGCAAATACTACGAGCAGTACTTC. Encoded protein: CASSLEGKYYEQYF.